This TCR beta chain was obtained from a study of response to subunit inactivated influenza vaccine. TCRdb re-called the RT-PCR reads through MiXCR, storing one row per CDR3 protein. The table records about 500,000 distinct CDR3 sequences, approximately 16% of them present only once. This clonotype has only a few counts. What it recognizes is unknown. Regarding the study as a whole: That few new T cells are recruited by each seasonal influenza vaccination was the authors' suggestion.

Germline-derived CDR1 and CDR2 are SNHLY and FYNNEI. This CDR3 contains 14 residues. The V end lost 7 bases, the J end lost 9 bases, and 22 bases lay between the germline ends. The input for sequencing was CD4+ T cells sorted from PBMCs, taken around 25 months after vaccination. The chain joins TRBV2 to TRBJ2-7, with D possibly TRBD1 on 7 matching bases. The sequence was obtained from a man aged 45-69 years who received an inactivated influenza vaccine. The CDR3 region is CASTQGRQGGWQYF. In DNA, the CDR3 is TGTGCCAGCACCCAAGGAAGACAGGGAGGATGGCAGTACTTC.